Sequencing of this T cell receptor beta chain was carried out in a study of cytotoxic CD8 clonotypes in ibrutinib-treated CLL. Looked up from germline, CDR1 is ENHRY and CDR2 is SYGVKD. The CDR3 sequence is 14 residues long. Germline trimming cut 5 bases from V and 5 bases from J; bases unmatched to any gene: 6. This clone has at least ten counts. Sequencing was performed with immunoSEQ multiplex PCR; in TCRdb, only in-frame clones are kept and a portion is missing. The repertoire includes 35,000 or so clones, 71% of them detected once, and around 17% sits in the top ten. This specimen was PBMCs, taken at disease progression, from a patient treated with ibrutinib. The chain employs TRBV10-3 and TRBJ1-1, with 9 bases that match TRBD1. The receptor's source is a human donor with chronic lymphocytic leukemia. The CDR3 loop reads CAISPGQGGTEAFF. In DNA, the CDR3 is TGTGCCATCAGTCCGGGACAGGGCGGGACTGAAGCTTTCTTT.